A selection of T cell receptor beta chains follows, all from one sample in a study of cytomegalovirus exposure and HLA in healthy donors. Repertoires were generated with immunoSEQ multiplex PCR, while TCRdb's copy carries only in-frame clones and drops some. The sample carries roughly 190,000 clones, 79% recorded once. Sample: PBMCs. The receptors derive from a girl aged 10 to 17 in good health and CMV-seropositive. CDR3s include the opening cysteine and the closing phenylalanine or tryptophan.

v_call cdr3_aa
TRBV5-6 CASSLSPAWGGTYNEQFF
TRBV25-1 CASRTGVRNEQFF
TRBV4-1 CASSQDRRTSGRGDTQYF
TRBV6-1 CASSGQNNSPLHF
TRBV10-1 CASSGATRDTQYF
TRBV19 CASTLQGNTEAFF
TRBV19 CASRDSLVAEAFF
TRBV7-9 CASSHRLADEQYF
TRBV9 CASSVEGAGAYNEQFF
TRBV6-1 CASSGNQGASEQYF
TRBV20-1 CSATDIYEQYF
TRBV6-1 CASSEWGTGSNYGYTF
TRBV7-9 CASSLGPRTQSEKLFF
TRBV27 CASSLGRQGGYEQYF
TRBV10-3 CAIGGGLEGMGDTQYF
TRBV18 CASSPGQQNNEQFF
TRBV20-1 CSAITYNEQFF
TRBV4-1 CASSPGDSYEQYF
TRBV5-4 CASSLGGERNSPLHF
TRBV9 CASSGTGGNTNEKLFF
TRBV14 CASSPAAGGHTDTQYF
TRBV2 CASSEVVGGPYSYNSPLHF
TRBV10-3 CAISGPGQGDGYTF
TRBV6-1 CASRAPGQETNEQFF
TRBV2 CASQPGQGWQYF
TRBV19 CASSIDSGQTYGYTF
TRBV4-3 CASSQDSGTGAFSNYGYTF
TRBV7-2 CASSSQGFNSPLHF
TRBV4-1 CASSDGGPLYEQYF
TRBV7-2 CASSLREGLYGYTF
TRBV7-9 CASSRQLGAFF
TRBV9 CASTTDGGMNTGELFF
TRBV7-2 CASSLARGGGAYNEQFF
TRBV2 CASSDPRDPRRETQYF
TRBV5-1 CASSLTGGGGTGELFF
TRBV18 CASSPGQGGHEQYF
TRBV27 CATMQARDFTREEQYF
TRBV7-8 CASSSRLNEKLFF
TRBV6-5 CASSLPGQKDQPQHF
TRBV19 CVSSSRDRGSNQPQHF
TRBV10-3 CAISGGQLNTEAFF
TRBV5-4 CASSAGEPHSGANVLTF
TRBV5-6 CASSADPWDTFMGSPLHF
TRBV9 CASSVDPQGSINEQFF
TRBV2 CASSVTGGLIGTSYNSPLHF
TRBV7-2 CASSLDRVPPEAFF
TRBV6-1 CASSGTDSGNTIYF
TRBV5-1 CASSAEGREQYF
TRBV13 CASSKTSGGPSYEQYF
TRBV10-3 CAISEPAGSYEQYF
TRBV10-1 CASSESLDSRLFF